This TCR beta chain was identified in a study of T cell repertoires in cytomegalovirus infection (dated by TCRdb to the late 2010s). Broadly, across the study: Alongside well-studied HLA-B-restricted epitopes, the peptide stimulations were aimed at recently identified HLA-C-restricted CMV epitopes, whose presentation resists viral immunomodulation. Because public TCR beta signatures pointed to carriage of CMV infection together with the matching HLA type, the HLA type of each donor mattered for the analysis. General findings and caveats noted by the study authors: Cumulative frequency of public TCR beta family members discriminated carriers of CMV infection plus the relevant HLA type in this cohort and an independent 352-donor cohort. In the ex vivo response, HLA-C-restricted CMV-specific TCR beta clonotypes were dominant, and in two of eight donors the single most frequent clonotype came from this HLA-C-restricted group.

The treatment or condition label for this specimen denotes: in vitro stimulation with specific CMV peptide epitopes to enrich CMV-specific T cells. With regard to this clonotype: Its antigen is unknown. Base qualities were left out, and no much larger clone turns up one base away.

Sequencing was carried out with an Illumina HiSeq 1500. TCRdb trimmed the raw reads at Q25, called clones with MiXCR and kept productive beta chains. Under each unique CDR3 protein, matching rows form one entry showing the most common genes and DNA. The sample profile shows 650,000 to 900,000 distinct CDR3 sequences; less than 35% of them were found once. The ten top clones hold approximately 13% of the sample. Looking up the germline V gene (reference sequence) yields CDR1 DFQATT and CDR2 SNEGSKA. The CDR3 holds 15 amino acids from the cysteine to the phenylalanine. Only the CDR3 DNA is retained, 45 bases long and in frame from the first base. Clipping removes 3 bases from V and 0 bases from J, with 4 as the unmatched junction base count.

The chain is encoded by TRBV20-1 joined to TRBJ2-2; TRBD2 aligns with 7 central bases. This receptor was obtained from a human donor in good health (CMV status not recorded). Some clones in this sample may be carry-over from other donors' samples. This specimen was cultured CD8+ T cells from PBMCs, taken from culture after CMV antigen stimulation. The base sequence is TGCAGTGCTAGCCCTAGCGGAACGAACACCGGGGAGCTGTTTTTT. It codes for CSASPSGTNTGELFF.